This TCR beta chain was profiled in a study of blood T cell repertoires in COVID-19. Background on the study: The origin of the acute and convalescent COVID-19 samples was the United States, Italy and Spain. The analysed material was cDNA or gDNA that came from T cells, B-cell-depleted T cells, or PBMCs.

Trimming removed 4 bases from V and 2 bases from J, with 15 bases in between. The CDR3 runs 15 residues. The V gene's germline CDR1 is SGHTA and CDR2 FQGNSA. As originally analysed: Reference gene primer amplification gave nucleated cell count estimates. Produced via immunoSEQ multiplex PCR; TCRdb's table is partial and in-frame only. That table furnishes V, J and clone size, whereas the DNA furnished D and trimming. The sample includes under 300,000 clones, around 86% seen only once; the top ten take 3.6%. Specimen: peripheral blood. The V call is TRBV7-2, the J call TRBJ2-7; TRBD2 might be the D (5 bases). This sequence was found in a man aged 18 to 29 with active or convalescent COVID-19. CDR3 loop: CASSWSGDLAYEQYF. CDR3 sequence (DNA): TGTGCCAGCAGCTGGTCCGGGGATCTAGCCTACGAGCAGTACTTC.